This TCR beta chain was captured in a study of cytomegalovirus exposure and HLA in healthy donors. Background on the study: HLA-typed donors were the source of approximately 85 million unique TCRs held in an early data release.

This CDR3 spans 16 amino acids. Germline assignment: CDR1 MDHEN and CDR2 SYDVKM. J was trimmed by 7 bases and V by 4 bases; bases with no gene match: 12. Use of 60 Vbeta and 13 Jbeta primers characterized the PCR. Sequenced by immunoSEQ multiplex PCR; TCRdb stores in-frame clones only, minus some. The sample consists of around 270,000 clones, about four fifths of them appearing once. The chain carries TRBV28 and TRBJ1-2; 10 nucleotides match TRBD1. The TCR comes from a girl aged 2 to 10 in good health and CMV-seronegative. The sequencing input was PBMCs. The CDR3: CASSSTGQGKGGGYTF. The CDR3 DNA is TGTGCCAGCAGTTCCACGGGACAGGGGAAGGGGGGTGGCTACACCTTC.